The rows below give T cell receptor beta chains drawn from one sample of a study of untreated major depressive disorder. Only in-frame clones appear in the TCRdb table, and some are missing; sequencing was by immunoSEQ multiplex PCR. The table records approximately 13,000 clones, nearly 95% of them present only once. Sequenced sample: CD4+ T cells from PBMCs. The source of these receptors is a young man with major depressive disorder. Both conserved end residues are part of each CDR3. The D gene is left open where the match is weak. Only some rows state a clone size, as once, few, many or a class for expanded clones.

d_call,j_call,v_call,clone_size,cdr3_nt,cdr3_aa
.,TRBJ2-1,TRBV7-9,.,TGTGCCAGCAGGGTCGCCCTGGGCAGACGGGATGAGCAGTTCTTC,CASRVALGRRDEQFF
TRBD1,TRBJ2-7,TRBV11-3,.,TGTGCCAGCAGCTTTACAGGGGGAAACGAGCAGTACTTC,CASSFTGGNEQYF
.,TRBJ2-2,TRBV25-1,.,TGTGCCAGCAGTGAACAGAACACCGGGGAGCTGTTTTTT,CASSEQNTGELFF
TRBD2,TRBJ2-7,TRBV2,.,TGTGCCAGCAGAGGGACTAGCGGGGCGCACGAGCAGTACTTC,CASRGTSGAHEQYF
.,TRBJ1-2,TRBV10-2,.,TGCGCCAGCAGTGAACCCCGAGGTGGCTACACCTTC,CASSEPRGGYTF
.,TRBJ1-1,TRBV7-3,few,TGTGCCAGCAGCTTAACGGACACGAACACTGAAGCTTTCTTT,CASSLTDTNTEAFF
.,TRBJ1-5,TRBV4-1,.,TGCGCCAGCAGCCCCAACTCGGGGGGTCAGCCCCAGCATTTT,CASSPNSGGQPQHF
TRBD1,TRBJ1-1,TRBV11-2,.,TGTGCCAGCAGCTCGAGGGGGCAGGGGTTAACTGAAGCTTTCTTT,CASSSRGQGLTEAFF
.,TRBJ2-3,TRBV30,.,TGTGCCTGGAGTGCCCCAGATACGCAGTATTTT,CAWSAPDTQYF
.,TRBJ2-5,TRBV7-2,.,TGTGCCAGCAGCTTAGCGACCCACCAAGAGACCCAGTACTTC,CASSLATHQETQYF
.,TRBJ2-2,TRBV7-8,.,TGTGCCAGCAGCCAGGGGGGAGGGGTAGACACCGGGGAGCTGTTTTTT,CASSQGGGVDTGELFF
.,TRBJ1-1,TRBV18,.,TGTGCCAGCTCACCGGCCCTGAACACTGAAGCTTTCTTT,CASSPALNTEAFF
.,TRBJ2-3,TRBV14,.,TGTGCCAGCAGCTACGGAAGTGCAGATACGCAGTATTTT,CASSYGSADTQYF
.,TRBJ2-2,TRBV7-3,.,TGTGCCAGCAGCTTAGGACAGACCAACACCGGGGAGCTGTTTTTT,CASSLGQTNTGELFF
.,TRBJ1-2,TRBV7-6,.,TGTGCCAGCAGCCCCCTTCCTCAGCTTAACTATGGCTACACCTTC,CASSPLPQLNYGYTF
.,TRBJ2-7,TRBV6-5,.,TGTGCCAGCAGTTCCGGCCGGGGGCCCAACTACGAGCAGTACTTC,CASSSGRGPNYEQYF
.,TRBJ2-3,TRBV18,.,TGTGCCAGCTCCCCCGGGACCCTTAGCACAGATACGCAGTATTTT,CASSPGTLSTDTQYF
.,TRBJ1-6,TRBV30,.,TGTGCCTGGAGTGTACGGGGGAATTCACCCCTCCACTTT,CAWSVRGNSPLHF
TRBD2,TRBJ2-5,TRBV5-1,.,TGCGCCAGCAGCATTAGCGGGGGAAGCCAAGAGACCCAGTACTTC,CASSISGGSQETQYF
TRBD2,TRBJ2-5,TRBV6-6,.,TGTGCCAGCAGTTACAGCGGGGGGCCCCAAGAGACCCAGTACTTC,CASSYSGGPQETQYF
TRBD1,TRBJ1-5,TRBV2,.,TGTGCCAGCAGTGATCGATTAGGGGGCCACGGGCCCCAGCATTTT,CASSDRLGGHGPQHF
.,TRBJ2-1,TRBV29-1,.,TGCAGCGTTGAAGTTGCGGACAATGAGCAGTTCTTC,CSVEVADNEQFF
TRBD1,TRBJ1-1,TRBV7-6,.,TGTGCCAGCAGCCCCCGGGACAGGGGGACTGAAGCTTTCTTT,CASSPRDRGTEAFF
.,TRBJ1-1,TRBV18,.,TGTGCCAGCTCACCACAGTCAGGGGAAAACACTGAAGCTTTCTTT,CASSPQSGENTEAFF
.,TRBJ2-2,TRBV27,once,TGTGCCAGCAGTTCTCCTAGGGGGAGCACCGGGGAGCTGTTTTTT,CASSSPRGSTGELFF
TRBD2,TRBJ2-7,TRBV7-9,once,TGTGCCAGCAGCTTAGTGCGAAGCGGGGGGAGCCTGAGTCGATACGAGCAGTACTTC,CASSLVRSGGSLSRYEQYF
.,TRBJ1-4,TRBV5-1,.,TGCGCCAGCAGAAAGTTACAGGGAGATGAAAAACTGTTTTTT,CASRKLQGDEKLFF
.,TRBJ2-1,TRBV7-6,.,TGTGCCAGCAGCGATCGACAGCTAGACAATGAGCAGTTCTTC,CASSDRQLDNEQFF
.,TRBJ1-1,TRBV6-5,once,TGTGCCAGCAGTTACGATCCGGAGTTAGGCACTGAAGCTTTCTTT,CASSYDPELGTEAFF
.,TRBJ1-5,TRBV5-1,.,TGCGCCAGCAGCCCAGGGAGCGGGCAGCCCCAGCATTTT,CASSPGSGQPQHF
.,TRBJ2-7,TRBV28,once,TGTGCCAGCAGTTTCTCCTTCGACAGGCGACTATCCTACGAGCAGTACTTC,CASSFSFDRRLSYEQYF
TRBD2,TRBJ2-1,TRBV9,.,TGTGCCAGCAGCGTAGAGGGGACTAGCTTAAATGAGCAGTTCTTC,CASSVEGTSLNEQFF
TRBD1,TRBJ1-6,TRBV9,.,TGTGCCAGCAGCGTAAGACCAACTCGACAGGGTGATGGTTCACCCCTCCACTTT,CASSVRPTRQGDGSPLHF
.,TRBJ2-3,TRBV6-1,.,TGTGCCAGCAGGCGTACGGAGAGCACAGATACGCAGTATTTT,CASRRTESTDTQYF
.,TRBJ1-1,TRBV6-4,.,TGTGCCAGCAGTGACGGGGGAGAGGGGACTGAAGCTTTCTTT,CASSDGGEGTEAFF
TRBD1,TRBJ2-7,TRBV11-2,.,TGTGCCAGCAGGCCATGGGGACAGGACACCTACGAGCAGTACTTC,CASRPWGQDTYEQYF
.,TRBJ1-2,TRBV27,.,TGTGCCAGCAGTATGGATGGCTACACCTTC,CASSMDGYTF
.,TRBJ2-5,TRBV10-2,.,TGCGCCAGCAGTGAGAACGGGGCGGGAAAGACCCAGTACTTC,CASSENGAGKTQYF
.,TRBJ1-2,TRBV7-9,.,TGTGCCAGCAGCAGAGACACAGGGATTGGCTACACCTTC,CASSRDTGIGYTF
.,TRBJ2-7,TRBV18,.,TGTGCCAGCTCACCTTCCGGGACCTCCTACGAGCAGTACTTC,CASSPSGTSYEQYF
.,TRBJ1-2,TRBV30,.,TGTGCCTTCCCCGGAACGGGGGTTAACTATGGCTACACCTTC,CAFPGTGVNYGYTF
TRBD1,TRBJ2-3,TRBV7-9,.,TGTGCCAGCAGCCAGGGACAGATCACAGATACGCAGTATTTT,CASSQGQITDTQYF